These T cell receptor beta chains were read from a single sample in a study of breast tumors, draining lymph nodes, adjacent tissues. Each CDR3 protein gets one entry after TCRdb re-called the multiplex PCR reads with MiXCR. The sample has roughly 120,000 distinct CDR3 sequences; 20% are singletons. Sequenced material: axillary lymph node tissue. The receptors stem from a female donor with breast cancer. Some clones in this sample may be carry-over from other donors' samples. The CDR3 runs from the conserved cysteine through the conserved F or W. The order of the fields is CDR3 length, D gene, V gene, J gene, clone size, CDR3 protein, CDR3 DNA. The D gene is left open where the match is weak. Clone size is stated in some rows and not others, as once, few, many or a class when expanded.

16	-	TRBV20-1	TRBJ1-5	few	CSARDLGSNSNQPQHF	TGCAGTGCTAGAGATTTGGGGTCAAATAGCAATCAGCCCCAGCATTTT
13	-	TRBV19	TRBJ1-4	many	CASNVRGGEKLFF	TGTGCCAGTAATGTCAGGGGAGGTGAAAAACTGTTTTTT
15	TRBD1	TRBV5-5	TRBJ2-2	many	CASSVGQWAIRELFF	TGTGCCAGCAGCGTGGGACAGTGGGCTATCCGGGAGCTGTTTTTT
18	TRBD2	TRBV29-1	TRBJ2-5	-	CSAEGGSGLAGAIETQYF	TGCAGCGCCGAAGGTGGGAGTGGACTAGCGGGAGCGATTGAGACCCAGTACTTC
16	-	TRBV6-6	TRBJ1-4	many	CASSYSAREANEKLFF	TGTGCCAGCAGTTACTCTGCGAGGGAGGCTAATGAAAAACTGTTTTTT
15	TRBD2	TRBV5-1	TRBJ2-7	-	CASSDGGGISYEQHF	TGCGCCAGCAGCGATGGGGGGGGAATCTCCTACGAGCAGCACTTC
11	-	TRBV7-9	TRBJ1-5	many	CIRQNNQPQHF	TGTATACGACAGAACAATCAGCCCCAGCATTTT
15	-	TRBV5-1	TRBJ2-6	-	CASSPPLVGANVLTF	TGCGCCAGCAGCCCCCCCCTGGTAGGGGCCAACGTCCTGACTTTC
12	TRBD1	TRBV20-1	TRBJ2-4	few	CSARSQGNIQYF	TGCAGTGCTAGGTCACAGGGGAACATTCAGTACTTC
15	TRBD2	TRBV7-3	TRBJ2-5	many	CASSLLAGFQETQYF	TGTGCCAGCAGCTTATTAGCGGGGTTCCAAGAGACCCAGTACTTC
16	TRBD1	TRBV20-1	TRBJ1-1	-	CSASSPQGGGWTEAFF	TGCAGTGCTAGCAGCCCCCAGGGGGGAGGATGGACTGAAGCTTTCTTT
16	-	TRBV7-6	TRBJ2-2	few	CASSKSGTANTGELFF	TGTGCCAGCAGCAAATCCGGGACGGCGAACACCGGGGAGCTGTTTTTT
13	-	TRBV6-2/TRBV6-3	TRBJ2-2	-	CASGESGPGELFF	TGTGCCAGTGGCGAATCAGGGCCCGGGGAGCTGTTTTTT
15	TRBD1	TRBV20-1	TRBJ2-3	many	CSARVFDRVTDTQYF	TGCAGTGCTAGAGTGTTTGACAGGGTAACAGATACGCAGTATTTT
12	-	TRBV7-9	TRBJ1-2	many	CASSLIRDVYTF	TGTGCCAGCAGCTTAATTCGGGATGTCTACACCTTC
14	-	TRBV28	TRBJ2-7	-	CASSLQTVTYEQYF	TGTGCCAGCAGCCTGCAGACAGTAACCTACGAGCAGTACTTC
15	-	TRBV24-1	TRBJ2-5	many	CATSDATKTQETQYF	TGTGCCACCAGTGATGCGACCAAAACACAAGAGACCCAGTACTTC
12	-	TRBV6-6	TRBJ2-1	-	CASSYLDNEQFF	TGCGCCAGCAGTTACCTCGACAATGAGCAGTTCTTC
13	-	TRBV14	TRBJ1-5	-	CASSQGTAQPQHF	TGTGCCAGCAGCCAAGGGACGGCCCAGCCCCAGCATTTT
15	TRBD1	TRBV20-1	TRBJ1-3	many	CSAGRDRGSGNTIYF	TGCAGTGCTGGAAGAGACAGGGGCTCTGGAAACACCATATATTTT
14	TRBD1	TRBV20-1	TRBJ2-7	many	CSGTGQGADYEQYF	TGCAGTGGTACCGGACAGGGGGCGGACTACGAGCAGTACTTC
14	-	TRBV11-2	TRBJ2-5	-	CASSLGAVKETQYF	TGTGCCAGCAGCCTCGGGGCGGTCAAAGAGACCCAGTACTTC
13	-	TRBV19	TRBJ2-1	many	CASSIVVATEQFF	TGTGCCAGTAGTATAGTAGTCGCAACCGAGCAGTTCTTC
14	-	TRBV19	TRBJ1-6	many	CASNGLEGGSPLHF	TGTGCCAGTAACGGGCTGGAGGGGGGTTCACCCCTCCACTTT
14	-	TRBV20-1	TRBJ1-3	many	CSASKDSSGNTIYF	TGCAGTGCTTCGAAGGACAGCTCTGGAAACACCATATATTTT
16	-	TRBV19	TRBJ2-3	many	CASSIESTLGVDTQYF	TGTGCCAGTAGTATAGAGTCTACCCTGGGGGTAGATACGCAGTATTTT
15	TRBD2	TRBV28	TRBJ2-7	few	CASRIPSGRDYEQYF	TGTGCCAGCAGGATACCCAGCGGGAGGGACTACGAGCAGTACTTC
16	TRBD1	TRBV4-2	TRBJ2-1	many	CASSQEGQGARNEQFF	TGTGCCAGCAGCCAAGAAGGACAGGGGGCCAGAAATGAGCAGTTCTTC
14	TRBD1	TRBV7-9	TRBJ1-2	many	CASSLGQGAPGYTF	TGTGCCAGCAGCTTAGGACAGGGGGCTCCGGGCTACACCTTC
15	-	TRBV7-6	TRBJ2-7	many	CASSLVAGQTYEQYF	TGTGCCAGCAGCTTGGTTGCAGGGCAGACCTACGAGCAGTACTTC
13	TRBD1	TRBV30	TRBJ2-7	many	CAWRTGGREEQYF	TGTGCCTGGAGAACAGGGGGGCGAGAGGAGCAGTACTTC
13	-	TRBV2	TRBJ1-5	many	CASSEDGGQPQHF	TGTGCCAGCAGTGAGGATGGTGGGCAGCCCCAGCATTTT
13	-	TRBV6-1	TRBJ1-2	many	CASTPLGGNGYTF	TGTGCCAGCACCCCCCTCGGGGGGAACGGCTACACCTTC
15	TRBD1	TRBV4-1	TRBJ2-7	many	CASSQLGQGAYEQYF	TGCGCCAGCAGCCAGCTAGGACAGGGAGCCTACGAGCAGTACTTC
13	TRBD1	TRBV7-3	TRBJ2-3	many	CASSPDREDTQYF	TGTGCCAGCAGCCCTGACAGGGAAGATACGCAGTATTTT
13	-	TRBV7-3	TRBJ2-2	few	CASSLDRTGELFF	TGTGCCAGCAGCTTAGACAGGACCGGGGAGCTGTTTTTT
15	-	TRBV7-2	TRBJ2-5	many	CASSFVGERGETQYF	TGTGCCAGCAGCTTTGTGGGAGAGCGAGGAGAGACCCAGTACTTC
17	TRBD1	TRBV9	TRBJ1-3	many	CASSGQGVGYSGNTIYF	TGTGCCAGCTCTGGACAGGGAGTCGGATACTCTGGAAACACCATATATTTT
17	TRBD1	TRBV4-1	TRBJ1-3	few	CASSQLPGQGPGNTIYF	TGCGCCAGCAGCCAATTACCGGGACAGGGGCCTGGAAACACCATATATTTT
14	-	TRBV20-1	TRBJ1-5	many	CSARDRPGGEPQHF	TGCAGTGCTAGAGATCGCCCCGGCGGGGAGCCCCAGCATTTT
10	-	TRBV20-1	TRBJ1-4	many	CSANKEKLFF	TGCAGTGCTAATAAGGAAAAACTGTTTTTT
14	TRBD2	TRBV2	TRBJ2-3	few	CASIKTSGTDTQYF	TGTGCCAGCATTAAAACTAGCGGCACAGATACGCAGTATTTT
15	TRBD1	TRBV12-3/TRBV12-4	TRBJ1-1	-	CASSPEQGSHTEAFF	TGTGCCAGCAGCCCAGAACAGGGGTCGCACACTGAAGCTTTCTTT
13	-	TRBV28	TRBJ2-7	-	CASITLEGHEQYF	TGTGCCAGCATAACGTTGGAGGGCCACGAGCAGTACTTC
15	TRBD1	TRBV4-2	TRBJ1-6	many	CASSQVETGNSPLHF	TGTGCCAGCAGCCAAGTGGAGACAGGGAATTCACCCCTCCACTTT
13	-	TRBV10-2	TRBJ1-2	many	CASSESSSDGYTF	TGCGCCAGCAGTGAGTCGTCGAGCGATGGCTACACCTTC
15	TRBD2	TRBV5-1	TRBJ2-7	many	CASSLTRGDGVEQYF	TGCGCCAGCAGCTTGACCCGGGGGGATGGAGTCGAGCAGTACTTC
15	TRBD1	TRBV6-5	TRBJ1-2	many	CASSDPRDRGHRYTF	TGTGCCAGCAGTGACCCGCGGGACAGGGGGCATCGCTACACCTTC
13	-	TRBV6-5	TRBJ1-2	many	CASSYDRTDGYTF	TGTGCCAGCAGTTACGATCGGACAGATGGCTACACCTTC
16	TRBD2	TRBV20-1	TRBJ2-3	many	CSAFGLAGGPGDTQYF	TGCAGTGCCTTTGGACTAGCGGGAGGGCCGGGAGATACGCAGTATTTT
14	-	TRBV7-2	TRBJ2-3	many	CASRHWDSTDTQYF	TGTGCCAGCAGACACTGGGACAGCACAGATACGCAGTATTTT
15	-	TRBV6-5	TRBJ1-4	few	CASSYSGQMREKLFF	TGTGCCAGCAGTTACTCCGGACAGATGCGAGAAAAACTGTTTTTT
13	-	TRBV20-1	TRBJ1-2	many	CSARDNTNYGYTF	TGCAGTGCTAGAGATAACACAAACTATGGCTACACCTTC
15	-	TRBV12-3/TRBV12-4	TRBJ2-7	many	CASSLRAGAPYEQYF	TGTGCCAGCAGTTTAAGGGCAGGGGCCCCCTACGAGCAGTACTTC
17	TRBD1	TRBV6-6	TRBJ1-3	many	CASSYRTGDRSGNTIYF	TGTGCCAGCAGTTACCGGACAGGGGACCGCTCTGGAAACACCATATATTTT
14	-	TRBV7-8	TRBJ1-2	many	CASSPDIKNYGYTF	TGTGCCAGCAGTCCGGATATCAAGAACTATGGCTACACCTTC